This passage covers 3 T cell receptor beta chains from one sample sequenced in a study of shared clonotypes between healthy human individuals. Produced via immunoSEQ multiplex PCR; TCRdb's table is partial and in-frame only. The sample has 1.5 million to 2.5 million clones, just under 95% seen once. The naive CD8 population came from CD45RO-negative cells selected for CCR7, without terminally differentiated effector memory CD45RA+ cells. The material sequenced was naive CD8+ T cells sorted from blood. Receptor source: a man younger than 35 in good health.

The chain joins TRBV27 to TRBJ1-2; D not resolved. CDR3 length: 13 amino acids. Germline V CDR1 and CDR2: MNHEY, SMNVEV (reference sequence). V dropped 3 bases and J dropped 3 bases, with 8 bases sitting between them. CDR3 sequence (DNA): TGTGCCAGCAGTTTTTACAGTGACTATGGCTACACCTTC. Protein sequence: CASSFYSDYGYTF.

This chain uses TRBV30 with TRBJ2-3; D gene ambiguous. V lost 0 bases to trimming and J lost 4 bases, with 8 bases between them. The CDR3 runs 13 residues. Per germline, CDR1 GTSNPN and CDR2 SVGIG (reference sequence). Here the CDR3 reads CAWSVQIADTQYF. In nucleotides, the CDR3 is TGTGCCTGGAGTGTACAGATCGCAGATACGCAGTATTTT.

As for this clone: Other DNA sequences in the same sample also yield this CDR3. The J gene is TRBJ2-5, the V gene TRBV27, with D unclear. Germline values: CDR1 MNHEY, CDR2 SMNVEV (reference sequence). The CDR3 is made up of 13 amino acids. Trimming took 1 base from V and 1 from J, leaving 4 bases between them. CDR3 region: CASSLYPQETQYF. The DNA for the CDR3 is TGTGCCAGCAGTTTATATCCCCAAGAGACCCAGTACTTC.